The 12 T cell receptor beta chains below all came from one sample that was sequenced in a study of blood T cell repertoires in COVID-19. Using immunoSEQ multiplex PCR, the repertoire was profiled, and TCRdb retains in-frame clones only, with some absent. The sample lists about 190,000 clones; about four fifths were seen once. Specimen: PBMCs or T cells enriched from blood (not recorded which). These receptors were taken from a woman in her 30s who had recovered from COVID-19.

The chain employs TRBV28 and TRBJ1-5; no reliable D call. The CDR3 loop spans 13 amino acids. Germline CDR1 reads MDHEN; CDR2 reads SYDVKM. Trimming removed 10 bases from V and 0 bases from J, with 10 bases in between. CDR3 amino acids: CAITGYSNQPQHF. The CDR3 coding sequence is TGTGCCATCACGGGGTATAGCAATCAGCCCCAGCATTTT.

This clone was seen a single time. The chain combines TRBV6-5 with TRBJ2-5, with 8 nucleotides matching TRBD2. J lost 2 bases, V lost 2 bases, and 7 bases had no gene match. This CDR3 is built from 16 residues. Germline-derived CDR1 and CDR2 are MNHEY and SVGAGI. The CDR3 coding sequence is TGTGCCAGCAGTTACACCTTAACTAGCGGACAAGAGACCCAGTACTTC. Amino acids: CASSYTLTSGQETQYF.

In this sample, this clone turned up once. This sequence joins TRBV7-2 and TRBJ2-7; TRBD2 is a possible D gene (5 bases). The CDR3 is 13 residues long. V was cut by 2 bases and J by 4 bases, with 9 bases left in between. Germline lookup yields CDR1 SGHTA and CDR2 FQGNSA. CDR3 region: CASSLWSGYEQYF. In DNA, the CDR3 is TGTGCCAGCAGCTTATGGAGCGGATACGAGCAGTACTTC.

The genes are TRBV9 and TRBJ2-3; 11 nucleotides agree with TRBD2. This CDR3 comprises 17 residues. Germline V gene data show CDR1 as SGDLS and CDR2 as YYNGEE. The trim removed 0 bases at V and 5 bases at J, leaving 8 bases unmatched. CDR3 amino acids: CASSVGASGRKVDTQYF. CDR3 DNA: TGTGCCAGCAGCGTAGGGGCTAGCGGGAGGAAAGTAGATACGCAGTATTTT.

The chain has TRBV29-1 and TRBJ1-2; no clear D. The CDR3 totals 10 residues. V lost 3 bases and J lost 4, with 3 bases in between. Germline CDR1 SQVTM, CDR2 ANQGSEA. The CDR3 DNA reads TGCAGCGTTGATCTCTATGGCTACACCTTC. Translation gives CSVDLYGYTF.

This clone was observed a single time. This chain joins TRBV30 and TRBJ1-2; 7 bases match TRBD1. With 3 bases clipped from V and 5 bases from J, the junction kept 9 bases outside the gene matches. The CDR3 loop spans 14 amino acids. Germline CDR1 and CDR2: GTSNPN and SVGIG (reference sequence). CDR3 sequence reads: CAWRQGSKGYGYTF. CDR3 nucleotide sequence: TGTGCCTGGAGACAGGGGTCCAAAGGGTATGGCTACACCTTC.

CDR3 nucleotide sequence: TGTGCCAGCAGTATCAGACAGGTTGGTAGGAACACTGAAGCTTTCTTT. Protein product: CASSIRQVGRNTEAFF. The chain carries TRBV27 and TRBJ1-1, with D tentatively TRBD1 (6 bases). The V end lost 5 bases, the J end lost 1 base, and 17 bases lay between the germline ends. This CDR3 has 16 amino acids. Germline CDR1 is MNHEY and CDR2 is SMNVEV (reference sequence).

The J gene is TRBJ1-5, the V gene TRBV11-2, with D maybe TRBD1 (6 bases). Germline loops: CDR1 SGHAT, CDR2 FQNNGV. Trimming removed 2 bases at V and 6 bases at J, with 11 bases between. This CDR3 is 14 amino acids long. The CDR3 spells CASSLSGRGQPQHF. DNA for the CDR3: TGTGCCAGCAGCTTATCAGGCAGGGGTCAGCCCCAGCATTTT.

Here the CDR3 DNA reads TGTGCCACCAGCACCTCTGGGCCGACCCAGCATTTT. Encoded protein: CATSTSGPTQHF. The chain employs TRBV15 and TRBJ1-5, with D unclear. V lost 4 bases to trimming and J lost 11 bases, with 12 bases between them. This CDR3 contains 12 residues. Germline CDR1 and CDR2: LNHNV and YYDKDF (reference sequence).

This chain joins TRBV18 and TRBJ2-7, with 12 bases matching TRBD2. With V trimmed by 6 bases and J by 3 bases, 3 bases remained unmatched. This CDR3 is 14 amino acids long. Germline CDR1 and CDR2: KGHSH and LQKENI. The CDR3 region is CASSLAGGDYEQYF. The CDR3 DNA reads TGTGCCAGCTCCCTAGCGGGAGGGGACTACGAGCAGTACTTC.

The chain links TRBV5-1 to TRBJ2-6; D is possibly TRBD1 (5 bases). CDR3 size: 14 residues. The germline V gene has CDR1 SGHRS and CDR2 YFSETQ. Trimming took 3 bases from V and 2 from J, leaving 6 bases between them. The CDR3 coding sequence is TGCGCCAGCAGCTCGACAGCTGGGGCCAACGTCCTGACTTTC. Protein: CASSSTAGANVLTF.

The chain couples TRBV5-1 to TRBJ2-2; 10 bases map to TRBD2. The V gene end was trimmed by 0 bases and the J gene end by 6 bases; junction bases not matched to a gene: 11. Looked up from germline, CDR1 is SGHRS and CDR2 is YFSETQ. The CDR3 runs to 18 residues. CDR3 nucleotide sequence: TGCGCCAGCAGCTTGGTGCCAACCCCAGCGGGAGGGCCCGGGGAGCTGTTTTTT. Translated: CASSLVPTPAGGPGELFF.